The TCR beta chain described here comes from a study of CD8 T cells in ankylosing spondylitis. The study's findings and limits: Existing reports had already noted some motif variants in reactive arthritis synovial fluid and blood. A TCR beta motif of roughly eight highly homologous variants appeared characteristic of ankylosing spondylitis blood. As for the disease-linked clones, they showed a CD8+ phenotype and occurred at relatively low frequencies in peripheral blood. Clones linked to disease were reported to show significant enrichment in matched ankylosing spondylitis synovial fluid.

This clonotype was seen at least ten times. Its matching antigen is unknown. A single record per CDR3 protein comes from TCRdb applying MiXCR to the 5' RACE reads. The sample holds fewer than 200,000 distinct CDR3 sequences, about 16% seen once. The CDR3 is 15 residues long. V was clipped by 0 bases and J by 0 bases, with 8 bases between them. Germline CDR1 is SGHRS and CDR2 is YFSETQ. The specimen was blood, either unsorted or a sorted T cell fraction (not recorded which). V gene TRBV5-1 combines with J gene TRBJ2-3; weak D call: TRBD2 (5 bases). The TCR sequence derives from a male donor with ankylosing spondylitis or in good health (not recorded which). CDR3 bases: TGCGCCAGCAGCTTGGCGGGAACAAGCACAGATACGCAGTATTTT. It yields the protein CASSLAGTSTDTQYF.